The 10 T cell receptor beta chains below were found in one sample sequenced in a study of T-cell memory formation after mild COVID-19. TCRdb re-derived calls from the 5' RACE reads in MiXCR, one entry per CDR3 protein. This table has 95,000 to 120,000 distinct CDR3 sequences, over 20% appearing once. Source material: PBMCs or a T cell subset sorted from them (not recorded which). The receptors derive from a man younger than 35 who had mild COVID-19 (a few samples of this study predate the infection). Cell type and time point are not known.

The J gene is TRBJ2-2, the V gene TRBV4-3; D call uncertain. The CDR3 sequence is 15 residues long. In germline, CDR1 is LGHNA, CDR2 YSLEER. The germline V and J ends were trimmed by 1 base and 5 bases, with 11 bases remaining between them. The CDR3: CASSQGDTRTGELFF. CDR3 sequence (DNA): TGCGCCAGCAGCCAAGGTGATACACGTACCGGGGAGCTGTTTTTT.

About this clonotype: The junction departs from the called germline gene at one end, perhaps through a read error. This rearrangement joins TRBV12-3 or TRBV12-4 to TRBJ2-1, with TRBD2 matching over 8 bases. The CDR3 spans 14 residues. CDR3 residues: CASSSGGRAGAMVF. In DNA, the CDR3 is TGTGCCAGCAGCTCGGGGGGGAGAGCGGGGGCGATGGTCTTC.

The chain carries TRBV20-1 and TRBJ2-1; D may match TRBD1 or TRBD2 (6 bases each). CDR3 size: 15 residues. Germline assignment: CDR1 DFQATT and CDR2 SNEGSKA (reference sequence). Trimming took off 3 bases at V and 5 bases at J, with 17 bases between the two ends. The CDR3 sequence: CSASRVRGANNEQFF. The DNA of the CDR3 is TGCAGTGCTAGTAGGGTAAGGGGGGCCAACAATGAGCAGTTCTTC.

The CDR3 sequence: CASRQGYEQYV. CDR3 bases: TGTGCCAGCAGACAGGGCTACGAGCAGTACGTC. This rearrangement joins TRBV6-6 to TRBJ2-7; TRBD1 might be the D (6 bases). There are 11 residues in the CDR3. Looked up from germline, CDR1 is MNHNY and CDR2 is SVGAGI (reference sequence). The V gene lost 6 bases and the J gene lost 3 bases, with 6 bases spanning the gap.

This clonotype was seen a handful of times. The chain carries TRBV6-1 and TRBJ2-3, with TRBD2 matching over 11 bases. The CDR3 length is 16 residues. J was trimmed by 3 bases and V by 6 bases; bases with no gene match: 8. CDR1 is MNHNS, CDR2 SASEGT, per germline. CDR3 residues: CASSQLAGALTDTQYF. The CDR3 DNA follows: TGTGCCAGCAGCCAACTAGCGGGGGCCCTTACAGATACGCAGTATTTT.

The genes are TRBV7-2 and TRBJ1-2; D not resolved. There are 17 residues in the CDR3. The V gene lost 4 bases and the J gene lost 5 bases, with 23 bases spanning the gap. Germline V gene data show CDR1 as SGHTA and CDR2 as FQGNSA. The DNA of the CDR3 is TGTGCCAGCAGCTCGCAAAGAGGCCCTTCATCCCCTTATGGCTACACCTTC. Translated, it gives CASSSQRGPSSPYGYTF.

The rearrangement uses TRBV15 and TRBJ2-1, with TRBD2 matching 12 bases. Trimming took 0 bases from V and 2 from J; bases not matched to a gene: 8. This CDR3 comprises 19 residues. CDR1 LNHNV and CDR2 YYDKDF come from the germline V gene (reference sequence). The CDR3 is CATSRDPGLAGLTYNEQFF. The DNA for the CDR3 is TGTGCCACCAGCAGAGACCCGGGACTAGCGGGTCTTACCTACAATGAGCAGTTCTTC.

The chain is built from TRBV20-1 and TRBJ2-7; no firm D call. The CDR3 contains 14 residues. Germline V CDR1 and CDR2: DFQATT, SNEGSKA (reference sequence). Trimming removed 3 bases at V and 0 bases at J, with 12 bases between. This CDR3 is CSASSPESSYEQYV. CDR3 bases: TGCAGTGCTAGTTCGCCAGAGAGCTCCTACGAGCAGTACGTC.

The gene calls are TRBV12-3 or TRBV12-4 and TRBJ2-7; possibly TRBD2 for D (6 bases). The CDR3 has 15 residues. Deletions cut 5 bases from V and 2 bases from J, with 16 bases between. CDR3 coding DNA: TGTGCCAGCAGTCCTACCTCACGGACTACCTACGAGCAGTACTTC. It is translated as CASSPTSRTTYEQYF.

This clonotype was seen a handful of times. The chain links TRBV12-3 or TRBV12-4 to TRBJ2-1; TRBD2 might be the D (5 bases). There are 19 residues in the CDR3. Trimming shortened V by 1 base and J by 6 bases, and 25 bases separated the two germline ends. The CDR3: CASSLGLASLPFPSNEQFF. Here the CDR3 DNA reads TGTGCCAGCAGTTTAGGGCTAGCCAGCCTCCCCTTCCCCTCCAATGAGCAGTTCTTC.